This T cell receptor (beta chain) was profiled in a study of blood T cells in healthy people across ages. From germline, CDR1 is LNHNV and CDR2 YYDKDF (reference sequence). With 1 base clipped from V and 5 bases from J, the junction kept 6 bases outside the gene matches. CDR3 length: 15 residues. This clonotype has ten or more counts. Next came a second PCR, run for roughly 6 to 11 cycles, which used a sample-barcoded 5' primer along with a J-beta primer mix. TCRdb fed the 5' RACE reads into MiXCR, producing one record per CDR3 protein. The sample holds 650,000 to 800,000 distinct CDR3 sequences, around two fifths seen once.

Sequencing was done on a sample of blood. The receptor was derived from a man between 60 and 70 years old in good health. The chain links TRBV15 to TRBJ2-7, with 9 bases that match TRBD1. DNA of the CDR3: TGTGCCACCAGCAGAGGAACAGGGGGCAAACACGAGCAGTACTTC. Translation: CATSRGTGGKHEQYF. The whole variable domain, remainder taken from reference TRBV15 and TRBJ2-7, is DAMVIQNPRYQVTQFGKPVTLSCSQTLNHNVMYWYQQKSSQAPKLLFHYYDKDFNNEADTPDNFQSRRPNTSFCFLDIRSPGLGDTAMYLCATSRGTGGKHEQYFGPGTRLTVT.